This T cell receptor (beta chain) was captured in a study of cytomegalovirus exposure and HLA in healthy donors. This table comes from immunoSEQ multiplex PCR, and its TCRdb copy is limited to in-frame clones, with some not included. The sample includes about 240,000 clones, more than 75% of them seen just once. The sample holds a few counts of this clone. The trim removed 3 bases at V and 2 bases at J, leaving 3 bases unmatched. Germline CDR1 reads SGHDT; CDR2 reads YYEEEE. The CDR3 consists of 15 residues. What was sequenced was PBMCs. This chain connects TRBV5-6 to TRBJ2-2, with 8 positions matching TRBD2. This TCR derives from a woman aged 25 to 45 in good health and CMV-seropositive. The CDR3 spells CASSSSGLNTGELFF. CDR3 sequence (DNA): TGTGCCAGCAGCTCTAGCGGGTTAAACACCGGGGAGCTGTTTTTT.